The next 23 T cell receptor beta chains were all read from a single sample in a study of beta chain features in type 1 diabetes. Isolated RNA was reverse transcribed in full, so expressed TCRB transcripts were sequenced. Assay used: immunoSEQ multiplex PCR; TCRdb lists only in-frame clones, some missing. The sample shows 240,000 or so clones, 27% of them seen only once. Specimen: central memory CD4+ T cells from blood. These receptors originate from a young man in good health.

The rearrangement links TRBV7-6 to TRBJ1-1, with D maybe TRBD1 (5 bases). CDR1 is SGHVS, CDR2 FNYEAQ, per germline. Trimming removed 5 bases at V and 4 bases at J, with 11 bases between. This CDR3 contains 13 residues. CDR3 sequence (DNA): TGTGCCAGCAGCGCCCAGGGTTCCACTGAAGCTTTCTTT. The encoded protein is CASSAQGSTEAFF.

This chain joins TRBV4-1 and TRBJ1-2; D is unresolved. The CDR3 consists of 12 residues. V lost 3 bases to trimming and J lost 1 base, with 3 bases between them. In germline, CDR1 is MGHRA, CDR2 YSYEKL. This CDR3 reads CASSQDNYGYTF. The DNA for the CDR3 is TGCGCCAGCAGCCAGGATAACTATGGCTACACCTTC.

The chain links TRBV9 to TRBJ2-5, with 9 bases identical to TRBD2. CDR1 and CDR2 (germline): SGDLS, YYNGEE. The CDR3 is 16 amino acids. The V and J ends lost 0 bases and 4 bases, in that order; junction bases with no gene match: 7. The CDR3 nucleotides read TGTGCCAGCAGCGTAGCTAGCGGGGCCTGGGGAGAGACCCAGTACTTC. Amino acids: CASSVASGAWGETQYF.

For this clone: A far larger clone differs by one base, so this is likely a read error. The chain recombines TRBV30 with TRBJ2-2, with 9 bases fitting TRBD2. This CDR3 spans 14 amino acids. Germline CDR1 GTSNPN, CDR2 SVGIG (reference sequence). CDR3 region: CAWASGLATGERFF. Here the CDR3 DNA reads TGTGCCTGGGCCTCGGGACTAGCTACCGGGGAGCGGTTTTTT.

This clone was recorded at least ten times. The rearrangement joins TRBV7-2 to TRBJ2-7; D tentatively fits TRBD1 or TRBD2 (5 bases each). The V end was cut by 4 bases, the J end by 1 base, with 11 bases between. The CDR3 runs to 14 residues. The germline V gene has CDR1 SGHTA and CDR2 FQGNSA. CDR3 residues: CASSSPGTSYEQYF. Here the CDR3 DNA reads TGTGCCAGCAGCTCCCCCGGGACGTCCTACGAGCAGTACTTC. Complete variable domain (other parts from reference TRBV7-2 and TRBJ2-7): GAGVSQSPSNKVTEKGKDVELRCDPISGHTALYWYRQSLGQGLEFLIYFQGNSAPDKSGLPSDRFSAERTGGSVSTLTIQRTQQEDSAVYLCASSSPGTSYEQYFGPGTRLTVT.

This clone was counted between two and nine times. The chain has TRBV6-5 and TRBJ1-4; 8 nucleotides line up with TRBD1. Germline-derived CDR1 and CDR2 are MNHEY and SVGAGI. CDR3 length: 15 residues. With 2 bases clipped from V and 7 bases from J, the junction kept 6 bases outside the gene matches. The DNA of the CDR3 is TGTGCCAGCAGTTACCTCCAGGGGGCAGGTGAAAAACTGTTTTTT. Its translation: CASSYLQGAGEKLFF.

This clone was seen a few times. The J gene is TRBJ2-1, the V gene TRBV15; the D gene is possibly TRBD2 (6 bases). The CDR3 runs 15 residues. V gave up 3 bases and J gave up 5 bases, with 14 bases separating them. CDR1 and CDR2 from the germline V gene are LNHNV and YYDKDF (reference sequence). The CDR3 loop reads CATSSDGRSNNEQFF. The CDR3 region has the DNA TGTGCCACCAGCAGCGACGGGAGATCTAACAATGAGCAGTTCTTC. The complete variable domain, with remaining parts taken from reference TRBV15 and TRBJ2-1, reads DAMVIQNPRYQVTQFGKPVTLSCSQTLNHNVMYWYQQKSSQAPKLLFHYYDKDFNNEADTPDNFQSRRPNTSFCFLDIRSPGLGDTAMYLCATSSDGRSNNEQFFGPGTRLTVL.

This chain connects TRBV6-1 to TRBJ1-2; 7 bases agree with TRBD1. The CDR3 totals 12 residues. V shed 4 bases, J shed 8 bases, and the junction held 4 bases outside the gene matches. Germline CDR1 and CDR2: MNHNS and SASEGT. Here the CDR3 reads CASSVTGQGYTF. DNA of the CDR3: TGTGCCAGCAGTGTGACAGGGCAAGGCTACACCTTC.

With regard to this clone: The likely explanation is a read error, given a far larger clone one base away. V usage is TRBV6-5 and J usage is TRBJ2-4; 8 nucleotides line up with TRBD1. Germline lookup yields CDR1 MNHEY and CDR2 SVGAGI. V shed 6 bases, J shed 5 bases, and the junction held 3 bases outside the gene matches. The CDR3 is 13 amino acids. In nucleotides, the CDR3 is TGTGCCAGCAGGGCGACAGGGGAAAACATTCAGTACTTC. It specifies CASRATGENIQYF.

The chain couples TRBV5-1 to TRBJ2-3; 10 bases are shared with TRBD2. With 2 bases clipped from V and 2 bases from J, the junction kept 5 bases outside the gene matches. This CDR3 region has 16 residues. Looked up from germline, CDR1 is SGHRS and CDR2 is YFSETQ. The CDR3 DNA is TGCGCCAGCAGCTTAGGTCTAGCGGGAGTCACAGATACGCAGTATTTT. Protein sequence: CASSLGLAGVTDTQYF.

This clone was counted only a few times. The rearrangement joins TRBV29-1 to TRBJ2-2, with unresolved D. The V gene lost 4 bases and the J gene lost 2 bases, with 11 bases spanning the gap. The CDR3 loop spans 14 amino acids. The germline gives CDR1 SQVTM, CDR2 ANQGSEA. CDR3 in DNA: TGCAGCGTTGTCGGTCTGGGAAACACCGGGGAGCTGTTTTTT. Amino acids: CSVVGLGNTGELFF.

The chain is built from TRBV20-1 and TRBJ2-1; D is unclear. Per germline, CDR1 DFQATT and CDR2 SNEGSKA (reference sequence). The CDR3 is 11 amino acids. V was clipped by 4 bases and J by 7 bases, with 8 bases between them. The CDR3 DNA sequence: TGCAGTGCTACCGATGTTAATGAGCAGTTCTTC. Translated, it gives CSATDVNEQFF.

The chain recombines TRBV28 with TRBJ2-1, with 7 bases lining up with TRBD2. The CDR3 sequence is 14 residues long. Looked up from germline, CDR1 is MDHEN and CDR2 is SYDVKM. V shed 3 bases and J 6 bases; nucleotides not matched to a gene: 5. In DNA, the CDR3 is TGTGCCAGCAGTTTTAACGGGAGGAGCAATGAGCAGTTCTTC. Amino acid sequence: CASSFNGRSNEQFF.

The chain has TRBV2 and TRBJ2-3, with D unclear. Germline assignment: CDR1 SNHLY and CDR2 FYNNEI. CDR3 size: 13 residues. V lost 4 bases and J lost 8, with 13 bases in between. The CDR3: CASSVETHGTQYF. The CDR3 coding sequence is TGTGCCAGCAGTGTAGAGACTCACGGTACGCAGTATTTT.

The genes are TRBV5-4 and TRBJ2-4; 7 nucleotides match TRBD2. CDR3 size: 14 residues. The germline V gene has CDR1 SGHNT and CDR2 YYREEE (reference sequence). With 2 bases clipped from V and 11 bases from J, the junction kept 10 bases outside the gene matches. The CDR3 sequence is CASSFGKSGDFQYF. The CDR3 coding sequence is TGTGCCAGCAGCTTCGGTAAAAGCGGGGACTTTCAGTACTTC.

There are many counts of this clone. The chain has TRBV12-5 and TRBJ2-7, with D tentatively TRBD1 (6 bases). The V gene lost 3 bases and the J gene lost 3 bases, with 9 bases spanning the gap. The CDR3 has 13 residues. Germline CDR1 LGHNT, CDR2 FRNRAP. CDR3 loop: CASGFDRNYEQYF. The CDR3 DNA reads TGTGCTAGTGGTTTTGACAGGAACTACGAGCAGTACTTC. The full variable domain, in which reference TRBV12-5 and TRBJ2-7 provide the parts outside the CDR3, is DARVTQTPRHKVTEMGQEVTMRCQPILGHNTVFWYRQTMMQGLELLAYFRNRAPLDDSGMPKDRFSAEMPDATLATLKIQPSEPRDSAVYFCASGFDRNYEQYFGPGTRLTVT.

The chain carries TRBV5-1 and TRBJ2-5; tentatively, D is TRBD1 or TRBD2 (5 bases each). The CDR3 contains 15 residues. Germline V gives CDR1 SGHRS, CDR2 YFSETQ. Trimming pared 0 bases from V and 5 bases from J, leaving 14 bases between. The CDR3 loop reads CASSLAGTPGETQYF. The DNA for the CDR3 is TGCGCCAGCAGCTTGGCGGGGACGCCCGGGGAGACCCAGTACTTC.

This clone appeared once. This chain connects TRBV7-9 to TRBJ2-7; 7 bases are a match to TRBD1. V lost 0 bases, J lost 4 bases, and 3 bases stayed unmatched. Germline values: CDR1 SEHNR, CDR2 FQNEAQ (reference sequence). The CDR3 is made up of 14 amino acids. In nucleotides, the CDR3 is TGTGCCAGCAGCTTAGCGGCGACAGGGTACGAGCAGTACTTC. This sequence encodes CASSLAATGYEQYF. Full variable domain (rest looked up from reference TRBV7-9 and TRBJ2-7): DTGVSQNPRHKITKRGQNVTFRCDPISEHNRLYWYRQTLGQGPEFLTYFQNEAQLEKSRLLSDRFSAERPKGSFSTLEIQRTEQGDSAMYLCASSLAATGYEQYFGPGTRLTVT.

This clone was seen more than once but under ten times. The CDR3 loop is CASSQQAGGQSPQYF. The CDR3 DNA is TGTGCCAGCAGCCAGCAGGCGGGAGGGCAATCGCCCCAGTACTTC. The chain carries TRBV7-2 and TRBJ2-5, with 9 bases that match TRBD2. V lost 5 bases and J lost 9; bases outside the gene matches: 13. The germline V gene encodes CDR1 SGHTA and CDR2 FQGNSA. This CDR3 is 15 amino acids long.

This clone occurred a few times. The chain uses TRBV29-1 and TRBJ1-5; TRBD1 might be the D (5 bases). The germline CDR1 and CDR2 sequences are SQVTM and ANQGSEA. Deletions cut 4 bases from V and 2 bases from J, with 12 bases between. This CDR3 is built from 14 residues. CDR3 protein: CSVATQGGNQPQHF. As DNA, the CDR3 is TGCAGCGTTGCCACGCAGGGAGGCAATCAGCCCCAGCATTTT.

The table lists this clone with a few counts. The CDR3 region is CASSLSAGTSAYEQYF. The CDR3 coding sequence is TGTGCCAGCAGCCTGAGTGCGGGGACATCCGCCTACGAGCAGTACTTC. The chain joins TRBV7-6 to TRBJ2-7; the D gene could be TRBD1 or TRBD2 (6 bases each). The CDR3 has 16 residues. Trimming cost V 5 bases and J 2 bases, with 19 bases left between them. The germline gives CDR1 SGHVS, CDR2 FNYEAQ.

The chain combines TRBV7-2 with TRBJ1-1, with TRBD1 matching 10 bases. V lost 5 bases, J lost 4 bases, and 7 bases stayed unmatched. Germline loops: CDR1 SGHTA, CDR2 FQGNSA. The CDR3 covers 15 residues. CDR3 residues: CASSLGWTGGTEAFF. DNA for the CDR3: TGTGCCAGCAGCCTAGGGTGGACAGGGGGCACTGAAGCTTTCTTT.

The DNA for the CDR3 is TGTGCCTGGATGGGAGAAAGGAATTCACCCCTCCACTTT. Encoded protein: CAWMGERNSPLHF. V is TRBV30 and J is TRBJ1-6; D gene unclear. The CDR3 consists of 13 residues. Deletions cut 4 bases from V and 7 bases from J, with 11 bases between. Germline V CDR1 and CDR2: GTSNPN, SVGIG (reference sequence).